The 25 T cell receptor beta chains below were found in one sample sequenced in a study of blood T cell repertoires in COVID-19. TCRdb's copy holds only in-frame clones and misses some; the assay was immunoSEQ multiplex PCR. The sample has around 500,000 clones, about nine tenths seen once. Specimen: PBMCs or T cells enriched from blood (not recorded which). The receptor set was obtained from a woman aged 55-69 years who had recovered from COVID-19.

Here the CDR3 reads CATSRPRLGRTAQETQYF. The CDR3 DNA reads TGTGCCACCAGCAGACCTCGGCTTGGACGGACAGCTCAAGAGACCCAGTACTTC. This chain links TRBV15 with TRBJ2-5; maybe TRBD1 (6 bases). This CDR3 spans 18 amino acids. The germline V gene encodes CDR1 LNHNV and CDR2 YYDKDF (reference sequence). V was clipped by 2 bases and J by 2 bases, with 21 bases between them.

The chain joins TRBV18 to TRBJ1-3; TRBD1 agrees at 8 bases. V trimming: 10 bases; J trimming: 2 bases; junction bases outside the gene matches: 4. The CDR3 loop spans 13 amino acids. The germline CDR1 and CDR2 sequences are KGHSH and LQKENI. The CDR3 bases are TGTGCCAAACTACAGGGGGCTGGAAACACCATATATTTT. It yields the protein CAKLQGAGNTIYF.

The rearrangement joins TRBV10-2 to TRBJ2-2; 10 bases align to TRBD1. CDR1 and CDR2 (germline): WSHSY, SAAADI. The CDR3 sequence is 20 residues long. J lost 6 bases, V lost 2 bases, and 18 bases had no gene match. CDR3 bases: TGCGCCAGCAGTGAGACCCGCCCCCTAATGACAGGGGGCTTCGCCGGGGAGCTGTTTTTT. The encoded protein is CASSETRPLMTGGFAGELFF.

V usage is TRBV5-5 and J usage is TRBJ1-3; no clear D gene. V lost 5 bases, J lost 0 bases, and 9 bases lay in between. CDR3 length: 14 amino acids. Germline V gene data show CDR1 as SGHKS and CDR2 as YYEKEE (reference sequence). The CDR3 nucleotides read TGTGCCAGCAGTTCTACGGGCTCTGGAAACACCATATATTTT. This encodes CASSSTGSGNTIYF.

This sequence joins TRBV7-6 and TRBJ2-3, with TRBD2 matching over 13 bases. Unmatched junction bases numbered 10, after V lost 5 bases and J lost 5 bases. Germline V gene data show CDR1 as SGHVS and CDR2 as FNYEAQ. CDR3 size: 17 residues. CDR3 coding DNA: TGTGCCAGCAGCCCACGACTAGCGGGGGGCGGGGGAGATACGCAGTATTTT. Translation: CASSPRLAGGGGDTQYF.

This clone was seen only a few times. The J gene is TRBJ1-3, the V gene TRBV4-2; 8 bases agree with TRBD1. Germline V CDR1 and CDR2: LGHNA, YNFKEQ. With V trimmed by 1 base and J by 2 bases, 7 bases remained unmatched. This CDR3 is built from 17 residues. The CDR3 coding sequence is TGTGCCAGCAGCCAAGGGTTAGGACAGGGCGCTGGAAACACCATATATTTT. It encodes CASSQGLGQGAGNTIYF.

The CDR3 loop is CASSAGTWTRYDDTQYF. CDR3 coding DNA: TGTGCCAGCAGCGCCGGGACATGGACTAGGTACGACGATACGCAGTATTTT. The rearrangement links TRBV4-2 to TRBJ2-3; D might be TRBD2 (7 bases). Trimming removed 5 bases at V and 6 bases at J, with 24 bases between. The CDR3 is 17 amino acids. Per the germline V gene, CDR1 is LGHNA and CDR2 is YNFKEQ.

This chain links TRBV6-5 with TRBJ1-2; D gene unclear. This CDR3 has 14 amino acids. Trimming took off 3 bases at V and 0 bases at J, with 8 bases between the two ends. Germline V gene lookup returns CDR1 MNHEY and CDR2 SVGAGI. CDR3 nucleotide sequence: TGTGCCAGCAGTTATTCAGCGTCTAACTATGGCTACACCTTC. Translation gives CASSYSASNYGYTF.

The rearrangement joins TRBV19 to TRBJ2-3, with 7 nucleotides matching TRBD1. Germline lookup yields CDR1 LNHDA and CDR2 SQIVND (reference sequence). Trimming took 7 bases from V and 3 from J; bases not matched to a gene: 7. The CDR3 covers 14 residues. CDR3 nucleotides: TGTGCCAGTACCCAGAGGGGGCGGACAGATACGCAGTATTTT. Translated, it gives CASTQRGRTDTQYF.

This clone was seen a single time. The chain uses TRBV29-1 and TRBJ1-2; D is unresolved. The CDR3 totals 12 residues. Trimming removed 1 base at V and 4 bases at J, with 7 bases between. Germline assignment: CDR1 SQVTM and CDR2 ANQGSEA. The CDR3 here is CSVEGRLYGYTF. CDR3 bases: TGCAGCGTTGAAGGTCGACTCTATGGCTACACCTTC.

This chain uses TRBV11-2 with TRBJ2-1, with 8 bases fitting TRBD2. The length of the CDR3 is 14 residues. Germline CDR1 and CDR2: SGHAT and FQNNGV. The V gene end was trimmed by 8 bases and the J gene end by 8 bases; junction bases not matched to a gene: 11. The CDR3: CASSTTGGFYEQFF. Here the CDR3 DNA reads TGTGCCAGCTCGACCACGGGGGGGTTTTATGAGCAGTTCTTC.

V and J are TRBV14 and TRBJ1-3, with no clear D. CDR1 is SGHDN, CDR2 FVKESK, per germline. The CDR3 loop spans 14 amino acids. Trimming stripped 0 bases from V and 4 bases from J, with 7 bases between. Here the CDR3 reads CASSQELQGNTIYF. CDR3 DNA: TGTGCCAGCAGCCAAGAATTACAGGGAAACACCATATATTTT.

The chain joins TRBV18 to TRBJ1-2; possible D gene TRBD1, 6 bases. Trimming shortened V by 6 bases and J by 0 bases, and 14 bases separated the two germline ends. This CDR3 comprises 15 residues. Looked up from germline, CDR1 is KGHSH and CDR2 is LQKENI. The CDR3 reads CASSRRDTTNYGYTF. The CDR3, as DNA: TGTGCCAGCTCCCGCCGGGACACTACTAACTATGGCTACACCTTC.

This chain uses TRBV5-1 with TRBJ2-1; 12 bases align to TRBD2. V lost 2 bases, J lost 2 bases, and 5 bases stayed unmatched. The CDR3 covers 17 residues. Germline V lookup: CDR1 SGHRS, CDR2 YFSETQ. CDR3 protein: CASSFALAGGPYNEQFF. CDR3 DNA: TGCGCCAGCAGCTTTGCACTAGCGGGGGGTCCCTACAATGAGCAGTTCTTC.

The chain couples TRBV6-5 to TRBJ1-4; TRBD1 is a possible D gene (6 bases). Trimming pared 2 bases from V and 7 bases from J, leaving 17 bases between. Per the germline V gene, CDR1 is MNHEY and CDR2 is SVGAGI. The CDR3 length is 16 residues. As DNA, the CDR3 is TGTGCCAGCAGTTACGGGCTGGCAGGGGTGGGTGAAAAACTGTTTTTT. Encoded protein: CASSYGLAGVGEKLFF.

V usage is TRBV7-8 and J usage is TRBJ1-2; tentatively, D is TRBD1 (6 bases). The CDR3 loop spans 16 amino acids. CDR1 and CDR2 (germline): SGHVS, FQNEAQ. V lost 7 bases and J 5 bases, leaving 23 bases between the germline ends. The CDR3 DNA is TGTGCCAGCAACCCCCAGGGGCAGGGCCTGGGGTATGGCTACACCTTC. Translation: CASNPQGQGLGYGYTF. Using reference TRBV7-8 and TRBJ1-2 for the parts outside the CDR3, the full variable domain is GAGVSQSPRYKVAKRGQDVALRCDPISGHVSLFWYQQALGQGPEFLTYFQNEAQLDKSGLPSDRFFAERPEGSVSTLKIQRTQQEDSAVYLCASNPQGQGLGYGYTFGSGTRLTVV.

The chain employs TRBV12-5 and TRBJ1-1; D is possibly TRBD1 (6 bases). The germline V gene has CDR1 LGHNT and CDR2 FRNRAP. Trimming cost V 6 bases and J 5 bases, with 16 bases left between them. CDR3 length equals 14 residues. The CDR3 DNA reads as TGTGCTAGTGGCAGCTACAGGGATTCAACTGAAGCTTTCTTT. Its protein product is CASGSYRDSTEAFF.

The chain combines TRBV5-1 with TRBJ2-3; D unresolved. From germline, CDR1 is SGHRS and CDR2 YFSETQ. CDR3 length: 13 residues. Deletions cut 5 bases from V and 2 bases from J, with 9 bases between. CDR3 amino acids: CASRERYTDTQYF. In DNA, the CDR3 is TGCGCCAGCAGGGAGCGCTACACAGATACGCAGTATTTT.

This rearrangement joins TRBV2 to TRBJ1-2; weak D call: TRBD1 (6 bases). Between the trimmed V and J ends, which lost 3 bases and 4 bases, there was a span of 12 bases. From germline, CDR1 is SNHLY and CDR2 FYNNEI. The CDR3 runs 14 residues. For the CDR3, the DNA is TGTGCCAGCAGTGATCAGGGGCCGGGCTATGGCTACACCTTC. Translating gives CASSDQGPGYGYTF.

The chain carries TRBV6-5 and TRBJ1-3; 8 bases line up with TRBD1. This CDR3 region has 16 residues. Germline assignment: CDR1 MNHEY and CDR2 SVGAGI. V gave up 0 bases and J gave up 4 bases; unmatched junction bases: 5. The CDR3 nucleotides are TGTGCCAGCAGTTACTCGAACAGGGGGAGAGGAAACACCATATATTTT. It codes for CASSYSNRGRGNTIYF.

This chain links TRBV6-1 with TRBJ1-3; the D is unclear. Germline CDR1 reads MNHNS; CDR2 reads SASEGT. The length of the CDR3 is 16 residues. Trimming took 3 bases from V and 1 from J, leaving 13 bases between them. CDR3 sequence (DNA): TGTGCCAGCAGTGACAAGGGAGGGAGGTCTGGAAACACCATATATTTT. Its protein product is CASSDKGGRSGNTIYF.

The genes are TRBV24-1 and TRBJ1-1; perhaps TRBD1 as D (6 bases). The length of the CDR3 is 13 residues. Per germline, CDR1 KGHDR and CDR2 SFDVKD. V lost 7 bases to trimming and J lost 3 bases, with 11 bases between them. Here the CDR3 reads CATRRTEYTEAFF. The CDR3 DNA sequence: TGTGCCACCAGGAGGACAGAATACACTGAAGCTTTCTTT.

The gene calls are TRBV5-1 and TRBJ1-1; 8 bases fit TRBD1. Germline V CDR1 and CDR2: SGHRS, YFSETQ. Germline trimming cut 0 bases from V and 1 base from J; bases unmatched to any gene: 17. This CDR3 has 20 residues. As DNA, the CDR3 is TGCGCCAGCAGCTTGGTGGGCCACCTACAGGGGGTGAGACAGAACACTGAAGCTTTCTTT. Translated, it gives CASSLVGHLQGVRQNTEAFF.

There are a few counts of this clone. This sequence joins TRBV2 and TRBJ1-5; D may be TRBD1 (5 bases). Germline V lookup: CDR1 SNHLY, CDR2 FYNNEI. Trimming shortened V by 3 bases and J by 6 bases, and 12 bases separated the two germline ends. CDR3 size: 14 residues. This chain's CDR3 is CASSDALGVQPQHF. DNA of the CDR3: TGTGCCAGCAGTGACGCGTTAGGGGTTCAGCCCCAGCATTTT.

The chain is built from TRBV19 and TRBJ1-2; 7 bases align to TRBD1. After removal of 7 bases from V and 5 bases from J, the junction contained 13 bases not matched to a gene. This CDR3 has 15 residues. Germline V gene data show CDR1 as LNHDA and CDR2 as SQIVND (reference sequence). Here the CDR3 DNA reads TGTGCCAGTAAAGAGAGGGGGCGCTTAGAGTATGGCTACACCTTC. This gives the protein CASKERGRLEYGYTF.